Here is one T cell receptor beta chain with its context. This CDR3 region has 13 residues. Per the germline V gene, CDR1 is LGHDT and CDR2 is YNNKEL (reference sequence). Trimming removed 3 bases from V and 3 bases from J; junction bases left unmatched: 1. Only in-frame clones appear in the TCRdb table, and some are missing; sequencing was by immunoSEQ multiplex PCR. Here the sample spans more than 200,000 clones, approximately 87% being singletons. This sample stems from a study of blood T cell repertoires in COVID-19. Study as a whole: PBMCs, B-cell-depleted T cells, or T cells were the source of the cDNA or gDNA that made up the material.

Source material: peripheral blood. V gene TRBV3-1 (or the pseudogene TRBV3-2) combines with J gene TRBJ2-7; 8 bases agree with TRBD2. The receptor was isolated from a woman aged 50 to 60 with acute or convalescent COVID-19. CDR3 coding DNA: TGTGCCAGCAGCCACGGGACTAGCTACGAGCAGTACTTC. Residues: CASSHGTSYEQYF.